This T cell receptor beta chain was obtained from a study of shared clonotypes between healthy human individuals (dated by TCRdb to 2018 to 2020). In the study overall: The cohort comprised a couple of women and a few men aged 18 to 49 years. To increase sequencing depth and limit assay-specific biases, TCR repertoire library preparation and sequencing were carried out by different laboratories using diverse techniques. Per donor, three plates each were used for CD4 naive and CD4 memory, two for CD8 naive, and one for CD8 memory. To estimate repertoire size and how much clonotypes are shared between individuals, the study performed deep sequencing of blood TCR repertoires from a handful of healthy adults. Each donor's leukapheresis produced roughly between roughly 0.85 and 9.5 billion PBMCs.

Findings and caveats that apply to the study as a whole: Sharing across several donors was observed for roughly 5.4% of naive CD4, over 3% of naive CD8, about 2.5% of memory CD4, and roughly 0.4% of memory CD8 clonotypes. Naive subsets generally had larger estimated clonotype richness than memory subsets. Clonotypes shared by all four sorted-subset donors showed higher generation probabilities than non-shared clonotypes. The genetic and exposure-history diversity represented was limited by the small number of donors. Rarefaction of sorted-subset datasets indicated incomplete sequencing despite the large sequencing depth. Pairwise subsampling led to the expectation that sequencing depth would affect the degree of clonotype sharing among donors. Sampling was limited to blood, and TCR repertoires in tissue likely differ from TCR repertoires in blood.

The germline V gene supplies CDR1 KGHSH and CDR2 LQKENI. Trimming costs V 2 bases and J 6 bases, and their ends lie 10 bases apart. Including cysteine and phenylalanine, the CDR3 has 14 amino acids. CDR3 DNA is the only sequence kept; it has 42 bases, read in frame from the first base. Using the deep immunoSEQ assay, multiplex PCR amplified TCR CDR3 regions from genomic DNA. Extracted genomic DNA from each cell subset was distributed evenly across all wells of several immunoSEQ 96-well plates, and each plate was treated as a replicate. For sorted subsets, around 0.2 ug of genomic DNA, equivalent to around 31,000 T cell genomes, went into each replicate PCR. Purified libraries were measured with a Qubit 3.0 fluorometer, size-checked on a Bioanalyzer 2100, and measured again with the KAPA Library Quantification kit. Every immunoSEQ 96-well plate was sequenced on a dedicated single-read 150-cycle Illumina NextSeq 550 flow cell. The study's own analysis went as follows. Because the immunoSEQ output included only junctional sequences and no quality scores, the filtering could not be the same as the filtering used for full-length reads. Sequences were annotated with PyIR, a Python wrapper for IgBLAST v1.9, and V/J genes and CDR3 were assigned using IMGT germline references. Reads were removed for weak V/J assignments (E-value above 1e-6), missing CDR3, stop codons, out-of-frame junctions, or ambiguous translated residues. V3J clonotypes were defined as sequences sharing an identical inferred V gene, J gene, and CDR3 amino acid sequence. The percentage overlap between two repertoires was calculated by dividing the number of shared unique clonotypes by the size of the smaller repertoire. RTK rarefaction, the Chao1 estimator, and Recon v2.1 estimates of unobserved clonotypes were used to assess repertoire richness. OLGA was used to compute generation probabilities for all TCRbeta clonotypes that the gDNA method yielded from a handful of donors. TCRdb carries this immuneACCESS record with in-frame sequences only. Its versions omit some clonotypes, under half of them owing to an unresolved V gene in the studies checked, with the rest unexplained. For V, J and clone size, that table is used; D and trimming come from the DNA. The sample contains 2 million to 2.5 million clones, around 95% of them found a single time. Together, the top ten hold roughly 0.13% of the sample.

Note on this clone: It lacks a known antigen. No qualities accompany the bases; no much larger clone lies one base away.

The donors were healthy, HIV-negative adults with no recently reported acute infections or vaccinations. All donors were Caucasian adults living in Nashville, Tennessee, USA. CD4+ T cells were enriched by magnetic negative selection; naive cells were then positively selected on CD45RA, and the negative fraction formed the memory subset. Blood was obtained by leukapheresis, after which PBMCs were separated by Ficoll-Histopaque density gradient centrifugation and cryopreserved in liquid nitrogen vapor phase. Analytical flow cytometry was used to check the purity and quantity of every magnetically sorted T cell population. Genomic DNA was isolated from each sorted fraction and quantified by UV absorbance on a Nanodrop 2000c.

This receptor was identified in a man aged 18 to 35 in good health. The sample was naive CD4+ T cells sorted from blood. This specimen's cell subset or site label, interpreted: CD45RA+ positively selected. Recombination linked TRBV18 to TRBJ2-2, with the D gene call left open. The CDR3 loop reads CASSPVQISGELFF. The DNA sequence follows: TGTGCCAGCTCACCAGTACAGATATCCGGGGAGCTGTTTTTT.